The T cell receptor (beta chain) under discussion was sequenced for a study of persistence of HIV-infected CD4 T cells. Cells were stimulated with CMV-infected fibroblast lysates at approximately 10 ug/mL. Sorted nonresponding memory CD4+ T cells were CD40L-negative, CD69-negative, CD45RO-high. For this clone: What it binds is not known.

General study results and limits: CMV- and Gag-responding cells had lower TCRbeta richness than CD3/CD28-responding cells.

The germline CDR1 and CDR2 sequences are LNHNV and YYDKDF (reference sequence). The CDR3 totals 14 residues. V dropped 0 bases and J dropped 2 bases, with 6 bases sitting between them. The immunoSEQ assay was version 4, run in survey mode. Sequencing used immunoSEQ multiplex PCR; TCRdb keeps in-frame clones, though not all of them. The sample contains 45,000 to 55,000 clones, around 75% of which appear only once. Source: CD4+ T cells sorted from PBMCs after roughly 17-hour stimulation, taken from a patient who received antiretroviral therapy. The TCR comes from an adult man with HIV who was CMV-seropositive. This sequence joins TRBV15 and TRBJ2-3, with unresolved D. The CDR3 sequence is CATSRDEITDTQYF. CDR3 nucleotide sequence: TGTGCCACCAGCAGAGATGAAATCACAGATACGCAGTATTTT.